This record concerns one TCR beta chain sequence. The CDR3 extends over 14 amino acids. Germline V CDR1 and CDR2: LNHDA, SQIVND (reference sequence). V was clipped by 6 bases and J by 3 bases, with 12 bases between them. This sample was taken from a study of T cell changes during pregnancy in multiple sclerosis. The assay was immunoSEQ multiplex PCR, and TCRdb's table has in-frame clones only and misses some. The table includes about 93,000 clones, 80% to 95% detected once. The clonotype was recovered from a female donor with multiple sclerosis, enrolled in a pregnancy study. This chain joins TRBV19 and TRBJ1-5; D possibly corresponds to TRBD1 (5 bases). Sequences were derived from peripheral blood, sampled after pregnancy. CDR3 region: CASRAGNYNQPQHF. The CDR3 DNA reads TGTGCCAGTAGGGCAGGGAATTACAATCAGCCCCAGCATTTT.